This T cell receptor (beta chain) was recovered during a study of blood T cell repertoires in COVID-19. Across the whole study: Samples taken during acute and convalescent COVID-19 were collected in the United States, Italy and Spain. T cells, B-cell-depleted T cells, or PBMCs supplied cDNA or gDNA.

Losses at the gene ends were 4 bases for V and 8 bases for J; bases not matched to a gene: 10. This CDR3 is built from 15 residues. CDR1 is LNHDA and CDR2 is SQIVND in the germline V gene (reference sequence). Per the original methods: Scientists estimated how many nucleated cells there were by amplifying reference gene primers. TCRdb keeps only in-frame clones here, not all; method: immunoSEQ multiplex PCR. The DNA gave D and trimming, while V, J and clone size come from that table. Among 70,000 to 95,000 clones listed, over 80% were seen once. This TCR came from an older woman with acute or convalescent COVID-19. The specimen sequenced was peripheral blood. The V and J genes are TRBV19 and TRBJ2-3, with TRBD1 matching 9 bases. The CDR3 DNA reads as TGTGCCAGTAGTAAGGCCGGGACAGGGATGAGTACGCAGTATTTT. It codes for CASSKAGTGMSTQYF.